This entry lists 11 T cell receptor beta chains sequenced from one sample in a study of T cells expressing NK-cell markers. TCRdb reprocessed the 5' RACE reads; each CDR3 protein has one entry and no DNA is given. The sample has about 150,000 distinct CDR3 sequences. Sequencing was performed on blood T cells: a sorted CD56 or NKG2C T cell subset, CD4+ or CD8+ T cells, or bulk PBMC T cells (not recorded which). The receptors originated from a man aged 18-70 years in good health.

The chain uses TRBV7-9 and TRBJ2-5. Germline CDR1 and CDR2: SEHNR and FQNEAQ (reference sequence). The CDR3 length is 14 residues. The CDR3 spells CASSFPEIKETQYF.

This chain uses TRBV7-9 with TRBJ1-2. The V gene's germline CDR1 is SEHNR and CDR2 FQNEAQ (reference sequence). The CDR3 spans 14 residues. The CDR3 protein is CASSPIAGWYGYTF. Based on the CDR3 plus reference TRBV7-9 and TRBJ1-2, the full variable domain is DTGVSQNPRHKITKRGQNVTFRCDPISEHNRLYWYRQTLGQGPEFLTYFQNEAQLEKSRLLSDRFSAERPKGSFSTLEIQRTEQGDSAMYLCASSPIAGWYGYTFGSGTRLTVV.

The J gene is TRBJ1-5, the V gene TRBV10-3. Per the germline V gene, CDR1 is ENHRY and CDR2 is SYGVKD. The CDR3 loop spans 17 amino acids. This CDR3 is CAISDRGLQFGNQPQHF.

V and J are TRBV6-1 and TRBJ2-7; no DNA is available, so the TRBD1 call from TCRdb remains unchecked. This CDR3 comprises 15 residues. Germline V CDR1 and CDR2: MNHNS, SASEGT. CDR3 residues: CASSVGDRVSYEQYF.

The CDR3 sequence is CASSLSLGGAYNEQFF. V gene TRBV12-3 or TRBV12-4 combines with J gene TRBJ2-1; TCRdb's D call, TRBD1, is unchecked because there is no DNA. The CDR3 has 16 residues.

The CDR3 region is CASSQGSEQFF. This chain links TRBV7-2 with TRBJ2-1; the TRBD1 assignment by TCRdb is unverifiable without DNA. Germline V gene lookup returns CDR1 SGHTA and CDR2 FQGNSA. CDR3 size: 11 residues. Full variable domain (rest looked up from reference TRBV7-2 and TRBJ2-1): GAGVSQSPSNKVTEKGKDVELRCDPISGHTALYWYRQSLGQGLEFLIYFQGNSAPDKSGLPSDRFSAERTGGSVSTLTIQRTQQEDSAVYLCASSQGSEQFFGPGTRLTVL.

The genes are TRBV27 and TRBJ2-3; TCRdb outputs TRBD2, but without DNA this stays unchecked. There are 16 residues in the CDR3. Germline V gene data show CDR1 as MNHEY and CDR2 as SMNVEV (reference sequence). CDR3 in amino acids: CASSLRLAEPTDTQYF.

This chain connects TRBV12-3 or TRBV12-4 to TRBJ1-5; lacking DNA, the TRBD1 call made by TCRdb goes unchecked. This CDR3 is 14 amino acids long. CDR3 loop: CASNEGASNQPQHF.

The V and J genes are TRBV7-2 and TRBJ2-7; the D gene TCRdb calls, TRBD1, cannot be checked with no DNA. The CDR3 is 15 amino acids. Germline assignment: CDR1 SGHTA and CDR2 FQGNSA. The CDR3 loop reads CASSPTGAGDYEQYF.

This chain's CDR3 is CASSLTGGPPHNEQFF. The chain couples TRBV18 to TRBJ2-1. From germline, CDR1 is KGHSH and CDR2 LQKENI. This CDR3 is built from 16 residues.

V is TRBV19 and J is TRBJ1-5; the TCRdb call, TRBD1, lacks DNA for checking. The CDR3 is 16 amino acids. Germline lookup yields CDR1 LNHDA and CDR2 SQIVND (reference sequence). CDR3 residues: CASSPSLGLGNQPQHF.